This is a list of T cell receptor beta chains from one sample in a study of Graves' ophthalmopathy and Graves' hyperthyroidism. TCRdb analysed the multiplex PCR reads with MiXCR anew, one entry per CDR3 protein. The table lists 350,000 to 400,000 distinct CDR3 sequences, around 16% of them singletons. The specimen sequenced was peripheral blood. All receptors derive from a woman aged 18-29 years with Graves' ophthalmopathy. The CDR3 runs from the conserved cysteine through the conserved F or W. The order of the fields is CDR3 DNA, CDR3 protein, V gene, clone size, CDR3 length, D gene, J gene. D genes are given only for firm matches. Not every row has a clone size; where given, it reads once, few, many or a size class.

TGTGCCAGCAGCCAAGATGAGGCCTCTGGGGCCAACGTCCTGACTTTC,CASSQDEASGANVLTF,TRBV4-2,many,16,NA,TRBJ2-6
TGTGCCAGCAGTCGGGACAGGGGGCACGTTTCACCCCTCCACTTT,CASSRDRGHVSPLHF,TRBV12-3/TRBV12-4,NA,15,TRBD1,TRBJ1-6
TGTGCCAGCAGCTTAGGACTCAGTCCCTCCTACGAGCAGTACTTC,CASSLGLSPSYEQYF,TRBV7-3,many,15,NA,TRBJ2-7
TGCAGCGACATAGGAGGAGGCTATGGCTACACCTTC,CSDIGGGYGYTF,TRBV29-1,many,12,NA,TRBJ1-2
TGTGCCAGCAGACAATTACAGGGCCCGAAGACCCAGTACTTC,CASRQLQGPKTQYF,TRBV6-5,many,14,NA,TRBJ2-5
TGTGCCAGCAGTTACTCCTTAACTAGCGGGGGGGACCAAGAGACCCAGTACTTC,CASSYSLTSGGDQETQYF,TRBV6-2/TRBV6-3,many,18,TRBD2,TRBJ2-5
TGTGCCAGCAGTTTTGGGACAGGGGGCCGTCAGCCCCAGCATTTT,CASSFGTGGRQPQHF,TRBV12-3/TRBV12-4,NA,15,TRBD1,TRBJ1-5
TGCGCCAGCAGCGACCGGACAGTTAAAGCCCTTGGGGGCTACACCTTC,CASSDRTVKALGGYTF,TRBV5-1,many,16,NA,TRBJ1-2
TGTGCCAGCAGCCCTGGGACAGGACCCTATGGCTACACCTTC,CASSPGTGPYGYTF,TRBV7-8,many,14,TRBD1,TRBJ1-2
TGCGCCAGCAGCTTGGTGCCAGGGGGCGTCGGTTCCGGGGAGCTGTTTTTT,CASSLVPGGVGSGELFF,TRBV5-1,many,17,TRBD1,TRBJ2-2
TGTGCCAGCAGTTTGGGGCGGGAGTCCGGGGAGCTGTTTTTT,CASSLGRESGELFF,TRBV12-3/TRBV12-4,NA,14,TRBD2,TRBJ2-2
TGTGCCAGCAGTCTACTGCAGGGGGCCGGCTACGAGCAGTACTTC,CASSLLQGAGYEQYF,TRBV6-5,NA,15,TRBD1,TRBJ2-7
TGCGCCAGCAGCCAAGATCTGGGGGGGTTCAAAAACATTCAGTACTTC,CASSQDLGGFKNIQYF,TRBV4-3,NA,16,TRBD2,TRBJ2-4
TGTGCCAGCAGCGTTCAACCTAGCGGGAGGGCCCTGAACACCGGGGAGCTGTTTTTT,CASSVQPSGRALNTGELFF,TRBV9,NA,19,TRBD2,TRBJ2-2
TGTGCCACCAGTGTCGGATCTCAAGCCTTCTTT,CATSVGSQAFF,TRBV24-1,many,11,NA,TRBJ1-1
TGTGCCAGCAGTTTCGTCGGGGCCGGGGAGCTGTTTTTT,CASSFVGAGELFF,TRBV12-3/TRBV12-4,many,13,NA,TRBJ2-2
TGTGCCAGCAGCACCGACACCCTCTACTCACCCCTCCACTTT,CASSTDTLYSPLHF,TRBV28,NA,14,NA,TRBJ1-6
TGTGCCAGCAGTTTCTATCAGGACCAAGAGACCCAGTACTTC,CASSFYQDQETQYF,TRBV12-3/TRBV12-4,many,14,NA,TRBJ2-5
TGCGCCAGCAGCCTGGACAGGTCAGGGACCCAGTACTTC,CASSLDRSGTQYF,TRBV5-1,many,13,TRBD1,TRBJ2-5
TGTGCCAGCAGTGCAGCAGGGACCTCCTACGAGCAGTACTTC,CASSAAGTSYEQYF,TRBV6-1,many,14,NA,TRBJ2-7
TGCAGTGCTCGCCGGGACAGTATCTGGAACGAGCAGTACTTC,CSARRDSIWNEQYF,TRBV20-1,many,14,TRBD1,TRBJ2-7
TGTGCCAGCAGTTTCCGGGACAGCATGAACACTGAAGCTTTCTTT,CASSFRDSMNTEAFF,TRBV7-2,few,15,TRBD1,TRBJ1-1
TGTGCCAGCAGTTACTCATTCGACAGAGTTAACATTCAGTACTTC,CASSYSFDRVNIQYF,TRBV6-5,many,15,NA,TRBJ2-4
TGTGCCAGCAGTAGCTCAGCGGAGCAGTACTTC,CASSSSAEQYF,TRBV6-2/TRBV6-3,many,11,NA,TRBJ2-7
TGTGCCAGCAGCTCAGGGGGGGGCGGAGAGACCCAGTACTTC,CASSSGGGGETQYF,TRBV7-2,many,14,NA,TRBJ2-5
TGTGCCTGGAGCCCCAAGCCGGTTTTCCCCTACGAGCAGTACTTC,CAWSPKPVFPYEQYF,TRBV30,many,15,NA,TRBJ2-7
TGTGCCAGCTTAATGACAGGGTTCACTGAAGCTTTCTTT,CASLMTGFTEAFF,TRBV28,many,13,TRBD1,TRBJ1-1
TGCGCCAGCAGCCACAGGGGCCACGAGCAGTACTTC,CASSHRGHEQYF,TRBV4-3,many,12,NA,TRBJ2-7
TGCGCCAGCAGCTTGTTACGGGGGAACACTGAAGCTTTCTTT,CASSLLRGNTEAFF,TRBV5-1,many,14,NA,TRBJ1-1
TGTGCCAGCAGAGGACTAGCGGGAGGGCCTGTTCAGTACTTC,CASRGLAGGPVQYF,TRBV6-1,NA,14,TRBD2,TRBJ2-4
TGTGCCAGCAGTTATGGGTATTCGGGCGGAATGAACACTGAAGCTTTCTTT,CASSYGYSGGMNTEAFF,TRBV6-2/TRBV6-3,NA,17,NA,TRBJ1-1
TGTGCCAGCAGCTTAGTAAACACCATATATTTT,CASSLVNTIYF,TRBV7-2,many,11,NA,TRBJ1-3
TGTGCCAGCAGTTCCCGACAGACTGATGAAGCTTTCTTT,CASSSRQTDEAFF,TRBV28,many,13,NA,TRBJ1-1
TGTGCCAGCAGCTTAGGACAGATTAACACTGAAGCTTTCTTT,CASSLGQINTEAFF,TRBV11-2,many,14,NA,TRBJ1-1
TGTGCCAGCACCCGGACGAACAATCAGCCCCAGCATTTT,CASTRTNNQPQHF,TRBV6-2/TRBV6-3,many,13,NA,TRBJ1-5
TGTGCCAGCAGCCAGGAATCAGGGGCGACTGAAGCTTTCTTT,CASSQESGATEAFF,TRBV3-1,NA,14,NA,TRBJ1-1
TGTGCCAGCAGTTTGTATGGTGGGGGAGTTATAATCCAGAGCGGGGAGCTGTTTTTT,CASSLYGGGVIIQSGELFF,TRBV12-3/TRBV12-4,many,19,NA,TRBJ2-2
TGTGCCAGCAGTTTCAATTTGGGGGACACCGGGGAGCTGTTTTTT,CASSFNLGDTGELFF,TRBV12-3/TRBV12-4,NA,15,NA,TRBJ2-2
TGTGCCAGCAGTTTAGGGACAGCCGAGCAGTACTTC,CASSLGTAEQYF,TRBV28,many,12,TRBD1,TRBJ2-7
TGTGCCAGCAGTGAACTCTCACTTTACGAGCAGTACTTC,CASSELSLYEQYF,TRBV6-1,NA,13,NA,TRBJ2-7
TGCAGCGTTGAAGACAGGGGGGGGACTGAAGCTTTCTTT,CSVEDRGGTEAFF,TRBV29-1,many,13,TRBD1,TRBJ1-1
TGTGCCAGCACCCACGGGGGTCCCAGCCCCTACGAGCAGTACTTC,CASTHGGPSPYEQYF,TRBV6-2/TRBV6-3,many,15,NA,TRBJ2-7
TGTGCCAGCAGTTCTGGGGACAGGGCGGCTTTCTTT,CASSSGDRAAFF,TRBV6-2/TRBV6-3,NA,12,TRBD1,TRBJ1-1
TGTGCCAGTCAGGGGAGGACCTACGAGCAGTACTTC,CASQGRTYEQYF,TRBV6-4,many,12,NA,TRBJ2-7
TGTGCCAGCAGCTCCGGTAAAAACATTCAGTACTTC,CASSSGKNIQYF,TRBV7-2,many,12,NA,TRBJ2-4
TGTGCCAGCAGTGAAGCGCCCCCTTACTCTGGAAACACCATATATTTT,CASSEAPPYSGNTIYF,TRBV6-1,many,16,NA,TRBJ1-3
TGTGCCAGCAGTCCCCGTCCTAGCTCTGGGGCCAACGTCCTGACTTTC,CASSPRPSSGANVLTF,TRBV27,many,16,NA,TRBJ2-6
TGTGCCAGCAGCTTATTAATGATGAGGGACGTCACTGAAGCTTTCTTT,CASSLLMMRDVTEAFF,TRBV7-2,many,16,NA,TRBJ1-1
TGTGCCAGCAGTTTTGGCGGGGGGACTCCAACCGAGCAGTACTTC,CASSFGGGTPTEQYF,TRBV28,many,15,TRBD2,TRBJ2-7
TGTGCCAGCAGCCACCCAGACACCGATAGCAATCAGCCCCAGCATTTT,CASSHPDTDSNQPQHF,TRBV12-3/TRBV12-4,NA,16,NA,TRBJ1-5
TGTGCCAGCAGTTTACCGGGGATCTCCAATGAAAAACTGTTTTTT,CASSLPGISNEKLFF,TRBV28,NA,15,NA,TRBJ1-4
TGTGCCAGCAGCCTTACAAGGACAGGGCCCACTGAAGCTTTCTTT,CASSLTRTGPTEAFF,TRBV16,NA,15,TRBD1,TRBJ1-1
TGTGGGGGGCAGGGGAACACCGGGGAGCTGTTTTTT,CGGQGNTGELFF,TRBV6-1,NA,12,NA,TRBJ2-2
TGTGCCAGCAGTTTCAGGGAGACCTATAATTCACCCCTCCACTTT,CASSFRETYNSPLHF,TRBV28,NA,15,NA,TRBJ1-6
TGCAGTGCTAGAGAGTCCTACGAGCAGTACTTC,CSARESYEQYF,TRBV20-1,many,11,NA,TRBJ2-7